The 29 T cell receptor beta chains below all came from one sample that was sequenced in a study of blood T cell repertoires in COVID-19. Clones were sequenced by immunoSEQ multiplex PCR, and TCRdb holds only the in-frame ones, with some missing. Counted here are approximately 200,000 clones, about four fifths occurring once; the ten biggest clones make up roughly 3.2%. Specimen: PBMCs or T cells enriched from blood (not recorded which). The receptors were gathered from a woman aged 25 to 39 who had recovered from COVID-19.

V is TRBV28 and J is TRBJ1-3; the match to TRBD1 covers 7 bases. The CDR3 is 14 residues long. Germline trimming cut 11 bases from V and 2 bases from J; bases unmatched to any gene: 9. Germline values: CDR1 MDHEN, CDR2 SYDVKM. CDR3 residues: CAVIEGAPGNTIYF. The DNA for the CDR3 is TGTGCCGTTATCGAGGGGGCCCCTGGAAACACCATATATTTT.

The V and J genes are TRBV6-5 and TRBJ1-2; possibly TRBD1 for D (6 bases). Trimming pared 5 bases from V and 4 bases from J, leaving 14 bases between. The CDR3 loop spans 14 amino acids. Germline CDR1 and CDR2: MNHEY and SVGAGI. The CDR3 coding sequence is TGTGCCAGCAGTACACCCGGGACACTCTATGGCTACACCTTC. This translates into CASSTPGTLYGYTF.

The rearrangement joins TRBV14 to TRBJ1-4, with D possibly matching TRBD1 (5 bases). The CDR3 is 15 amino acids. Germline CDR1 is SGHDN and CDR2 is FVKESK. V lost 1 base and J 0 bases, leaving 6 bases between the germline ends. CDR3 bases: TGTGCCAGCAGCCAAGGACAGCCAACTAATGAAAAACTGTTTTTT. This codes for CASSQGQPTNEKLFF.

With regard to this clone: This sample also contains other DNA sequences that code for the same CDR3. CDR3 sequence (DNA): TGTGCCAGCTCCCCCGACAGGGGGCAGCCCCAGCATTTT. Protein sequence: CASSPDRGQPQHF. The chain employs TRBV18 and TRBJ1-5, with 9 nucleotides matching TRBD1. This CDR3 is 13 amino acids long. V lost 6 bases and J lost 7; bases outside the gene matches: 4. Germline lookup yields CDR1 KGHSH and CDR2 LQKENI.

The genes are TRBV3-1 (or the pseudogene TRBV3-2) and TRBJ2-1, with 12 bases aligning to TRBD2. The trim removed 4 bases at V and 7 bases at J, leaving 17 bases unmatched. The CDR3 has 19 residues. Germline V gene data show CDR1 as LGHDT and CDR2 as YNNKEL (reference sequence). CDR3 amino acids: CASSLDALRSSGRGNEQFF. CDR3 nucleotides: TGTGCCAGCAGCCTCGATGCACTTCGGTCTAGCGGGAGGGGGAATGAGCAGTTCTTC.

The J gene is TRBJ2-1, the V gene TRBV28; 11 nucleotides match TRBD2. This CDR3 contains 19 residues. CDR1 is MDHEN and CDR2 is SYDVKM in the germline V gene. V lost 4 bases, J lost 0 bases, and 11 bases stayed unmatched. This chain's CDR3 is CASSSRVAGGGSSYNEQFF. DNA for the CDR3: TGTGCCAGCAGTTCCCGGGTAGCGGGGGGGGGTAGCTCCTACAATGAGCAGTTCTTC.

The J gene is TRBJ2-7, the V gene TRBV5-1; the match to TRBD2 covers 8 bases. V was pared by 4 bases and J by 0 bases, with 9 bases of the junction left unmatched. The CDR3 has 16 residues. From germline, CDR1 is SGHRS and CDR2 YFSETQ. The CDR3 reads CASSRTASGLSYEQYF. The DNA for the CDR3 is TGCGCCAGCAGCCGGACCGCTAGCGGGCTCTCCTACGAGCAGTACTTC.

The chain recombines TRBV28 with TRBJ2-4; 12 bases are a match to TRBD2. After removal of 4 bases from V and 1 base from J, the junction contained 11 bases not matched to a gene. CDR1 is MDHEN and CDR2 is SYDVKM in the germline V gene. The CDR3 loop spans 19 amino acids. The CDR3 bases are TGTGCCAGCAGTTCGACTAGCGGGAGAAGGGGGTCCGCCAAAAACATTCAGTACTTC. Its protein product is CASSSTSGRRGSAKNIQYF.

The chain combines TRBV27 with TRBJ2-3, with D perhaps TRBD1 (5 bases). V was cut by 1 base and J by 2 bases, with 16 bases left in between. CDR3 size: 17 residues. The germline gives CDR1 MNHEY, CDR2 SMNVEV (reference sequence). In nucleotides, the CDR3 is TGTGCCAGCAGTTTATTCGGACAAGCGATGTACACAGATACGCAGTATTTT. Protein sequence: CASSLFGQAMYTDTQYF.

The rearrangement links TRBV25-1 to TRBJ1-4; D is uncertain. CDR1 is MGHDK, CDR2 SYGVNS, per germline. Trimming removed 1 base from V and 7 bases from J, with 13 bases in between. This CDR3 comprises 15 residues. The chain's CDR3 is CASSEWVASGEKLFF. In DNA, the CDR3 is TGTGCCAGCAGTGAATGGGTGGCCTCGGGTGAAAAACTGTTTTTT.

V gene TRBV2 combines with J gene TRBJ1-4; weak D call: TRBD1 (6 bases). Germline CDR1 is SNHLY and CDR2 is FYNNEI. V was shortened by 2 bases and J by 8 bases, with 24 bases between the two germline ends. The CDR3 length is 18 residues. CDR3 DNA sequence: TGTGCCAGCAGTGAATGGGCGACGTTCAGGGGTTCGGGAGAAAAACTGTTTTTT. This codes for CASSEWATFRGSGEKLFF.

The chain employs TRBV7-2 and TRBJ2-3; 13 nucleotides agree with TRBD2. Looked up from germline, CDR1 is SGHTA and CDR2 is FQGNSA. The CDR3 extends over 13 amino acids. The ends lost 6 bases at V and 6 bases at J; junction bases unmatched: 0. CDR3: CASRLAGGDTQYF. CDR3 DNA: TGTGCCAGCAGACTAGCGGGAGGGGATACGCAGTATTTT.

This clone occurred a few times. The chain employs TRBV4-1 and TRBJ1-1; weak D call: TRBD1 (6 bases). V lost 3 bases, J lost 14 bases, and 19 bases lay in between. Germline V gene lookup returns CDR1 MGHRA and CDR2 YSYEKL. CDR3 size: 13 residues. CDR3 in amino acids: CASSQREGGRPFF. The DNA of the CDR3 is TGCGCCAGCAGCCAGCGGGAGGGGGGACGCCCCTTCTTT.

This clone was counted once. V gene TRBV24-1 combines with J gene TRBJ2-1; 7 bases match TRBD1. V lost 4 bases, J lost 7 bases, and 12 bases stayed unmatched. This CDR3 has 16 residues. The V gene's germline CDR1 is KGHDR and CDR2 SFDVKD. CDR3 in amino acids: CATSDKTGFLYNEQFF. CDR3 nucleotide sequence: TGTGCCACCAGTGACAAGACAGGGTTTCTCTATAATGAGCAGTTCTTC.

The genes are TRBV7-2 and TRBJ1-2; 8 nucleotides agree with TRBD1. CDR3 size: 12 residues. The V gene end was trimmed by 6 bases and the J gene end by 8 bases; junction bases not matched to a gene: 5. Germline lookup yields CDR1 SGHTA and CDR2 FQGNSA. CDR3 amino acids: CASSKDRGGYTF. In nucleotides, the CDR3 is TGTGCCAGCAGTAAAGACAGGGGCGGCTACACCTTC.

The chain combines TRBV6-5 with TRBJ1-5; D is unclear. This CDR3 region has 14 residues. Germline-derived CDR1 and CDR2 are MNHEY and SVGAGI. V gave up 7 bases and J gave up 1 base, with 11 bases separating them. The DNA for the CDR3 is TGTGCCAGCACCGGGAAGGGAAGCAATCAGCCCCAGCATTTT. Translating it yields CASTGKGSNQPQHF.

V is TRBV2 and J is TRBJ2-3, with TRBD2 matching over 7 bases. The trim removed 5 bases at V and 2 bases at J, leaving 13 bases unmatched. Germline V gene sequence: CDR1 SNHLY, CDR2 FYNNEI. The CDR3 has 17 residues. CDR3 in DNA: TGTGCCAGCAGTCCCCCTCTGGGAGCGGGGAACACAGATACGCAGTATTTT. Protein: CASSPPLGAGNTDTQYF.

The gene calls are TRBV9 and TRBJ2-3; 7 bases line up with TRBD2. The CDR3 length is 14 residues. CDR1 is SGDLS, CDR2 YYNGEE, per germline. The J segment lost 0 bases and the V segment lost 6 bases, leaving 4 bases of the junction unmatched. The CDR3 loop reads CASKGGSSTDTQYF. The CDR3 DNA reads TGTGCCAGCAAGGGAGGGTCTAGCACAGATACGCAGTATTTT.

The rearrangement uses TRBV4-1 and TRBJ1-3; 9 bases line up with TRBD1. Trimming removed 0 bases from V and 2 bases from J; junction bases left unmatched: 14. From germline, CDR1 is MGHRA and CDR2 YSYEKL. The CDR3 totals 20 residues. The CDR3: CASSQEAPGQGIHPGNTIYF. The CDR3 DNA reads TGCGCCAGCAGCCAAGAGGCACCGGGACAGGGAATTCATCCTGGAAACACCATATATTTT.

V and J are TRBV27 and TRBJ2-1; D call uncertain. Trimming pared 7 bases from V and 5 bases from J, leaving 15 bases between. Germline loops: CDR1 MNHEY, CDR2 SMNVEV (reference sequence). There are 14 residues in the CDR3. For the CDR3, the DNA is TGTGCCAGCACAAGGAGTCGCGCCGACAATGAGCAGTTCTTC. It specifies CASTRSRADNEQFF.

The J gene is TRBJ1-1, the V gene TRBV2; a possible D gene is TRBD1 (6 bases). V was clipped by 6 bases and J by 0 bases, with 14 bases between them. CDR1 and CDR2 from the germline V gene are SNHLY and FYNNEI. The CDR3 is 15 amino acids. This chain's CDR3 is CASRPYQGLNTEAFF. The CDR3 nucleotides read TGTGCCAGCAGACCTTATCAGGGGCTGAACACTGAAGCTTTCTTT.

This clone appeared once. The rearrangement links TRBV14 to TRBJ2-7, with 9 bases fitting TRBD2. This CDR3 has 19 residues. Germline CDR1 is SGHDN and CDR2 is FVKESK. Unmatched junction bases numbered 14, after V lost 0 bases and J lost 2 bases. The CDR3 DNA is TGTGCCAGCAGCCAAGAAAGAAGTTCTAAGACTAGCGGAGCCTACGAGCAGTACTTC. Translating it yields CASSQERSSKTSGAYEQYF.

This chain links TRBV3-1 (or the pseudogene TRBV3-2) with TRBJ2-3, with 9 bases fitting TRBD1. The CDR3 spans 15 residues. After removal of 2 bases from V and 5 bases from J, the junction contained 5 bases not matched to a gene. Germline CDR1 reads LGHDT; CDR2 reads YNNKEL (reference sequence). The CDR3 loop reads CASSQYRGLGDTQYF. Here the CDR3 DNA reads TGTGCCAGCAGCCAATACAGGGGGCTGGGAGATACGCAGTATTTT.

The count of this clone is one. The J gene is TRBJ2-1, the V gene TRBV2; maybe TRBD2 (6 bases). CDR1 SNHLY and CDR2 FYNNEI come from the germline V gene. V was clipped by 7 bases and J by 8 bases, with 18 bases between them. This CDR3 region has 14 residues. The CDR3 protein is CASKQRSTGDEQFF. CDR3 nucleotides: TGTGCCAGCAAGCAGCGGTCGACGGGGGATGAGCAGTTCTTC.

V and J are TRBV19 and TRBJ2-3, with a tentative D call TRBD1 (5 bases). CDR3 size: 15 residues. Trimming took off 4 bases at V and 2 bases at J, with 13 bases between the two ends. In germline, CDR1 is LNHDA, CDR2 SQIVND (reference sequence). The CDR3 coding sequence is TGTGCCAGTAGTAAGTACAGGAGCCTCACAGATACGCAGTATTTT. Residues: CASSKYRSLTDTQYF.

V usage is TRBV18 and J usage is TRBJ2-5; 7 bases align to TRBD1. This CDR3 contains 15 residues. From germline, CDR1 is KGHSH and CDR2 LQKENI. After removal of 2 bases from V and 1 base from J, the junction contained 4 bases not matched to a gene. CDR3 protein: CASSPETGSQETQYF. Written as DNA, the CDR3 is TGTGCCAGCTCACCAGAGACAGGGTCCCAAGAGACCCAGTACTTC. Based on the CDR3 plus reference TRBV18 and TRBJ2-5, the full variable domain is NAGVMQNPRHLVRRRGQEARLRCSPMKGHSHVYWYRQLPEEGLKFMVYLQKENIIDESGMPKERFSAEFPKEGPSILRIQQVVRGDSAAYFCASSPETGSQETQYFGPGTRLLVL.

The rearrangement links TRBV4-1 to TRBJ1-2; 7 bases map to TRBD1. The germline V gene has CDR1 MGHRA and CDR2 YSYEKL. CDR3 length: 14 amino acids. Germline trimming cut 5 bases from V and 2 bases from J; bases unmatched to any gene: 5. The CDR3 loop is CASSAEDRNYGYTF. Written as DNA, the CDR3 is TGCGCCAGCAGCGCCGAGGACAGGAACTATGGCTACACCTTC.

The chain recombines TRBV27 with TRBJ2-1; 13 nucleotides align to TRBD2. Germline loops: CDR1 MNHEY, CDR2 SMNVEV (reference sequence). The CDR3 spans 15 residues. J gave up 6 bases and V 6 bases, and 5 bases lay outside the gene matches. The CDR3 bases are TGTGCCAGCAGGACAACTAGCGGGGGGGCCAATGAGCAGTTCTTC. Translated: CASRTTSGGANEQFF.

The chain combines TRBV2 with TRBJ2-6; TRBD1 matches at 8 bases. Germline V gene sequence: CDR1 SNHLY, CDR2 FYNNEI. This CDR3 contains 19 residues. The V and J ends lost 2 bases and 4 bases, in that order; junction bases with no gene match: 13. This chain's CDR3 is CASSERGRQGARGANVLTF. In nucleotides, the CDR3 is TGTGCCAGCAGTGAACGAGGCCGGCAGGGGGCGCGCGGGGCCAACGTCCTGACTTTC.